Listed below are T cell receptor beta chains from one sample, sequenced in a study of human T cells and chemical hapten exposure. TCRdb re-called the RACE reads through MiXCR, storing one row per CDR3 protein. The sample records about 270,000 distinct CDR3 sequences, approximately 7.5% being singletons. The starting material was whole blood, obtained in connection with sensitization to the hapten diphenylcyclopropenone (DPC). The receptors here all came from a man between 18 and 35 years old with alopecia areata. Some clones in this sample may be carry-over from other donors' samples. The conserved cysteine and the conserved F or W are not part of the CDR3 here.

J gene: TRBJ2-5; V gene: TRBV6-5; CDR3 protein: ASSSIRASVGETQY
J gene: TRBJ2-7; V gene: TRBV5-1; CDR3 protein: ASSASRTSTSYEQY
J gene: TRBJ1-2; V gene: TRBV7-9; CDR3 protein: ASSPVRQSNYGYT
J gene: TRBJ2-5; V gene: TRBV20-1; CDR3 protein: SARDLSGQGNQETQY
J gene: TRBJ1-1; V gene: TRBV29-1; CDR3 protein: SVGHPGNTEAF
J gene: TRBJ1-4; V gene: TRBV9; CDR3 protein: ASSPLLATNEKLF
J gene: TRBJ1-2; V gene: TRBV24-1; CDR3 protein: ATSDPQGLYGYT
J gene: TRBJ2-7; V gene: TRBV4-1; CDR3 protein: ASSQGPWNEQY
J gene: TRBJ2-5; V gene: TRBV9; CDR3 protein: ASSVGTSGGQETQY
J gene: TRBJ1-3; V gene: TRBV10-3; CDR3 protein: AISGSRGNGNTIY
J gene: TRBJ2-7; V gene: TRBV28; CDR3 protein: ASSASLGEQY
J gene: TRBJ2-4; V gene: TRBV29-1; CDR3 protein: SGGRSKNIQY
J gene: TRBJ1-2; V gene: TRBV6-6; CDR3 protein: ASSTGDYGYT
J gene: TRBJ1-2; V gene: TRBV10-3; CDR3 protein: AISESSFARTGPYGYT
J gene: TRBJ1-6; V gene: TRBV10-3; CDR3 protein: AISETGSPLH
J gene: TRBJ1-1; V gene: TRBV7-3; CDR3 protein: ASSGRGAF
J gene: TRBJ2-6; V gene: TRBV4-3; CDR3 protein: ASSQDGSGANVLT
J gene: TRBJ2-7; V gene: TRBV6-5; CDR3 protein: ASSYSTLGGSYEQY
J gene: TRBJ2-7; V gene: TRBV6-1; CDR3 protein: ASSVTQYEQY
J gene: TRBJ2-3; V gene: TRBV6-2/TRBV6-3; CDR3 protein: ASSYSISGDGTDTQY
J gene: TRBJ2-5; V gene: TRBV29-1; CDR3 protein: SVNVLARETQY
J gene: TRBJ2-3; V gene: TRBV29-1; CDR3 protein: SAIGGQSLDTQY
J gene: TRBJ1-1; V gene: TRBV7-3; CDR3 protein: ASSAQGRGSEAF
J gene: TRBJ2-7; V gene: TRBV4-2; CDR3 protein: ASSQLDRAEQY
J gene: TRBJ1-2; V gene: TRBV29-1; CDR3 protein: SVGDDYGYT
J gene: TRBJ1-2; V gene: TRBV28; CDR3 protein: ASAEDRLNGYT
J gene: TRBJ1-4; V gene: TRBV3-1; CDR3 protein: ASSQGWLEEKLF
J gene: TRBJ2-7; V gene: TRBV20-1; CDR3 protein: SAERGDYEQY
J gene: TRBJ1-2; V gene: TRBV7-9; CDR3 protein: ASSFKGHGYT
J gene: TRBJ2-5; V gene: TRBV4-1; CDR3 protein: ASSPLPHAGTGYETQY
J gene: TRBJ1-2; V gene: TRBV21-1; CDR3 protein: ASSIRGQADGYT
J gene: TRBJ2-3; V gene: TRBV4-1; CDR3 protein: ASSQVSVKTDTQY
J gene: TRBJ1-5; V gene: TRBV20-1; CDR3 protein: SAGRRDRAIR
J gene: TRBJ2-5; V gene: TRBV6-6; CDR3 protein: ASSYSGYLIETQY
J gene: TRBJ2-1; V gene: TRBV7-9; CDR3 protein: ASSLSEVNNEQF
J gene: TRBJ1-1; V gene: TRBV27; CDR3 protein: ASSLSDSYTEAF
J gene: TRBJ1-2; V gene: TRBV10-3; CDR3 protein: AITPGQGYGYT
J gene: TRBJ2-1; V gene: TRBV10-3; CDR3 protein: AISTEVTRVNEQF
J gene: TRBJ2-2; V gene: TRBV10-3; CDR3 protein: AVKRGKQATGELF
J gene: TRBJ2-4; V gene: TRBV7-9; CDR3 protein: ASSLAYSGIY
J gene: TRBJ1-3; V gene: TRBV14; CDR3 protein: ASSQVTGAGNTIY
J gene: TRBJ2-3; V gene: TRBV20-1; CDR3 protein: SARPLRGEDTQY
J gene: TRBJ2-7; V gene: TRBV3-1; CDR3 protein: ASSQATSSYEQY
J gene: TRBJ2-3; V gene: TRBV11-1; CDR3 protein: ASISSDRDRTDTQY
J gene: TRBJ1-1; V gene: TRBV12-3/TRBV12-4; CDR3 protein: ASSFVGHGTEAF
J gene: TRBJ2-7; V gene: TRBV29-1; CDR3 protein: SVETGTGGDEQY
J gene: TRBJ1-3; V gene: TRBV4-1; CDR3 protein: ASSHSEFARRSSGNTIY
J gene: TRBJ1-4; V gene: TRBV4-3; CDR3 protein: ASSQDLVNAEKLF
J gene: TRBJ2-6; V gene: TRBV7-9; CDR3 protein: ASIRPSGANVLT
J gene: TRBJ1-4; V gene: TRBV15; CDR3 protein: ATSRPHGQGTEKLF
J gene: TRBJ1-1; V gene: TRBV6-5; CDR3 protein: ASRSSDRGRTEAF
J gene: TRBJ1-6; V gene: TRBV6-1; CDR3 protein: ASSERGYNSPLH